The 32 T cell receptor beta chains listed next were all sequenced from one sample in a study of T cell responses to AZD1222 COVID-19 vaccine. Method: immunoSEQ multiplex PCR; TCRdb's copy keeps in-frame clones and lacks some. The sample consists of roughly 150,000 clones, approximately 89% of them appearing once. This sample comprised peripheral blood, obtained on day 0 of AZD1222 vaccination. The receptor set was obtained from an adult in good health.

CDR3 DNA sequence: TGTGCCAGCAGCAAACTAGCGGGTTTCTACGAGCAGTACTTC. It specifies CASSKLAGFYEQYF. J is TRBJ2-7 and V is TRBV6-6; 9 bases line up with TRBD2. Germline V gene sequence: CDR1 MNHNY, CDR2 SVGAGI (reference sequence). V gave up 6 bases and J gave up 3 bases; unmatched junction bases: 6. This CDR3 has 14 residues.

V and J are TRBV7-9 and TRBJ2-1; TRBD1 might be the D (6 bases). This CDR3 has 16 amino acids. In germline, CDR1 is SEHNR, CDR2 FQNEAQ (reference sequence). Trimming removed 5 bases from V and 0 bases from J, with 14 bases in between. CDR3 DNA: TGTGCCAGCAGCCGATCAGGGGAAGTCTCCTACAATGAGCAGTTCTTC. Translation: CASSRSGEVSYNEQFF.

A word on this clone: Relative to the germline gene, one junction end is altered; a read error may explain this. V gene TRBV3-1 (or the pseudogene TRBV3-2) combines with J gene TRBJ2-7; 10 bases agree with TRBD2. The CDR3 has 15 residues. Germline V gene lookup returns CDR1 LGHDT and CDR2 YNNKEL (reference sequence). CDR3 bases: TGTGCCAGCACCCAACGGGGAGCGGGAGGGAACGAGCAGTACTTC. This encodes CASTQRGAGGNEQYF.

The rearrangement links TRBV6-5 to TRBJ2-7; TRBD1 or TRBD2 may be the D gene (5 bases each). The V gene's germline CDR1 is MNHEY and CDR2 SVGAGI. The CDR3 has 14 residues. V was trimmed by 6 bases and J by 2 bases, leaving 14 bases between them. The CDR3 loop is CASRRGGDTYEQYF. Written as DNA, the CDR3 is TGTGCCAGCAGGAGGGGCGGAGACACCTACGAGCAGTACTTC.

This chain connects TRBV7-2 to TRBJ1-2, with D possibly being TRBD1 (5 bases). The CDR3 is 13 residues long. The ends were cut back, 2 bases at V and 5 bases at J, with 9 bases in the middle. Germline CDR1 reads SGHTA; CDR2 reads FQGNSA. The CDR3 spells CASSLQGEYGYTF. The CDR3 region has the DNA TGTGCCAGCAGCTTACAGGGAGAGTATGGCTACACCTTC.

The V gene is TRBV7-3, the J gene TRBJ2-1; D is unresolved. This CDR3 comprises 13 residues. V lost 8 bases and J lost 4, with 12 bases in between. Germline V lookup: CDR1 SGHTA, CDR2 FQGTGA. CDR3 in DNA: TGTGCCAGCTCGCCGACTGGTTACAATGAGCAGTTCTTC. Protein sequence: CASSPTGYNEQFF.

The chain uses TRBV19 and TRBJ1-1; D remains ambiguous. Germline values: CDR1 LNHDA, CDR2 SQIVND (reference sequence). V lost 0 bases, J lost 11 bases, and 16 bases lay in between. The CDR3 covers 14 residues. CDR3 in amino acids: CASSIEGQNRRAFF. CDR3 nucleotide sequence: TGTGCCAGTAGTATAGAAGGCCAGAATCGTAGGGCTTTCTTT.

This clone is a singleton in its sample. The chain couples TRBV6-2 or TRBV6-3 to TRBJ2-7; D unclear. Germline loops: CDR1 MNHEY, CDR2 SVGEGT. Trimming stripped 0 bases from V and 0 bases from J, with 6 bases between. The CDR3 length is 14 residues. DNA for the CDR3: TGTGCCAGCAGTTACTCGGGAAACTCCTACGAGCAGTACTTC. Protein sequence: CASSYSGNSYEQYF.

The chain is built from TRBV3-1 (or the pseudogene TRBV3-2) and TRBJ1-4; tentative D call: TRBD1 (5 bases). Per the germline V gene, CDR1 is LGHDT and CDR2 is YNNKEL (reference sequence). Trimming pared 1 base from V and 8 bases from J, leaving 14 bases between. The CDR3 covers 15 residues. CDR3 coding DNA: TGTGCCAGCAGCCAAGTTACGGCTGGGGGGGAAAAACTGTTTTTT. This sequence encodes CASSQVTAGGEKLFF.

For the CDR3, the DNA is TGTGCCAGCAGCATTCTACAGGGGTCCGAGCAGTACTTC. Protein sequence: CASSILQGSEQYF. This sequence joins TRBV7-9 and TRBJ2-7; 7 bases are a match to TRBD1. The CDR3 has 13 amino acids. The J segment lost 6 bases and the V segment lost 5 bases, leaving 7 bases of the junction unmatched. The V gene's germline CDR1 is SEHNR and CDR2 FQNEAQ (reference sequence).

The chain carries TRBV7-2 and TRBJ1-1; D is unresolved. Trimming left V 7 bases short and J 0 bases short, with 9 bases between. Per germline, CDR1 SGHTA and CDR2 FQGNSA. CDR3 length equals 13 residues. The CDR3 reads CASTNYMNTEAFF. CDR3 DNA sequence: TGTGCCAGCACCAATTACATGAACACTGAAGCTTTCTTT.

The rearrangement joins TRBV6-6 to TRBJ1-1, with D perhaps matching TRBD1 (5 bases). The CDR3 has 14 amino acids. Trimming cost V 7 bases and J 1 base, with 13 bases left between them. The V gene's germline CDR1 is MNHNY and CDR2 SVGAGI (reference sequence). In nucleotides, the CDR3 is TGTGCCAGCATCCCCGGGACGGCGAACACTGAAGCTTTCTTT. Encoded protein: CASIPGTANTEAFF.

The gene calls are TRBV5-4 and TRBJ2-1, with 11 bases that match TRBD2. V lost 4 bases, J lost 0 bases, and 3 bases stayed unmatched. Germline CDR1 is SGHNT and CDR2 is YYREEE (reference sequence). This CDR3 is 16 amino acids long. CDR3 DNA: TGTGCCAGCAGCCCGACTAGCGGGGCCTCCTACAATGAGCAGTTCTTC. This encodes CASSPTSGASYNEQFF.

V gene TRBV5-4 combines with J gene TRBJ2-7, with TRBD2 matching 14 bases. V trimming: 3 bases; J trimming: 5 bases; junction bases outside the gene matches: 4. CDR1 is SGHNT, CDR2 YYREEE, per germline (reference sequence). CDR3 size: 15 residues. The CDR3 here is CASSWRTSGRNEQYF. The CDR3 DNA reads TGTGCCAGCAGCTGGAGGACTAGCGGGAGGAACGAGCAGTACTTC.

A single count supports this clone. The CDR3 here is CASSPTSGDYNEQFF. CDR3 sequence (DNA): TGTGCCAGCAGCCCCACTAGCGGCGACTACAATGAGCAGTTCTTC. The chain couples TRBV28 to TRBJ2-1, with TRBD2 matching 8 bases. V was pared by 6 bases and J by 3 bases, with 7 bases of the junction left unmatched. The CDR3 is made up of 15 amino acids. Germline loops: CDR1 MDHEN, CDR2 SYDVKM.

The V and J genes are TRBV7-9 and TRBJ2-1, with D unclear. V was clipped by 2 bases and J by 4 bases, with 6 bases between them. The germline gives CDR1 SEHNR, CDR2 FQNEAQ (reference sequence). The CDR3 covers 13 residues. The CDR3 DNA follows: TGTGCCAGCAGCTTAATCTATTACAATGAGCAGTTCTTC. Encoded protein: CASSLIYYNEQFF.

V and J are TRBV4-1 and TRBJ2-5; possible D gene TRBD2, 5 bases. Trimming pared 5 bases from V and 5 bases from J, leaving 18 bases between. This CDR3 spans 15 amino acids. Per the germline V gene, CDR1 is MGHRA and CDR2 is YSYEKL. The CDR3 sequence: CASSVPLGRMETQYF. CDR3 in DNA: TGCGCCAGCAGCGTTCCTTTGGGGAGAATGGAGACCCAGTACTTC.

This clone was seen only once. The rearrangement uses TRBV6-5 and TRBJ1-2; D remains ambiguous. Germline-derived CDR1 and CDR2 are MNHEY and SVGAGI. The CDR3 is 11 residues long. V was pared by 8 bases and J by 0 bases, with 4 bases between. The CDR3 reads CASGANYGYTF. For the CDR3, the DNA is TGTGCCAGCGGGGCTAACTATGGCTACACCTTC.

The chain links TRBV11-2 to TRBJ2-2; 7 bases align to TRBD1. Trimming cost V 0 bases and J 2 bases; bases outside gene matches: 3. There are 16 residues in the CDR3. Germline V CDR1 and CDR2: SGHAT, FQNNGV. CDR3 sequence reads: CASSLDRDSNTGELFF. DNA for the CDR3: TGTGCCAGCAGCTTAGACCGGGACAGCAACACCGGGGAGCTGTTTTTT.

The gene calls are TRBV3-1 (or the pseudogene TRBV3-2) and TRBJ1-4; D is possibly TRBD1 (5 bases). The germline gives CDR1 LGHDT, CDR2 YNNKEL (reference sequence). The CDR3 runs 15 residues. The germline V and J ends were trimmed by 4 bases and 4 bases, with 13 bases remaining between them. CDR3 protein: CASSPPGLYNEKLFF. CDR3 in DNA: TGTGCCAGCAGCCCCCCGGGACTGTATAATGAAAAACTGTTTTTT.

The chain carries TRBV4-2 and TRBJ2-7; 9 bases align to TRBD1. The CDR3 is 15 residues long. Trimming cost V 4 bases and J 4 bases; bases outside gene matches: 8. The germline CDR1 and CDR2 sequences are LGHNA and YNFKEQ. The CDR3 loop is CASSPKGQGSYEQYF. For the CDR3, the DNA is TGTGCCAGCAGCCCGAAGGGACAGGGTAGTTACGAGCAGTACTTC.

The CDR3 region has the DNA TGTGCCAGCAGTTTATTGAGGGGAGAGACCCAGTACTTC. Translated: CASSLLRGETQYF. The V call is TRBV27, the J call TRBJ2-5; perhaps D is TRBD1 or TRBD2 (5 bases each). This CDR3 is built from 13 residues. V dropped 1 base and J dropped 4 bases, with 7 bases sitting between them. The germline CDR1 and CDR2 sequences are MNHEY and SMNVEV (reference sequence).

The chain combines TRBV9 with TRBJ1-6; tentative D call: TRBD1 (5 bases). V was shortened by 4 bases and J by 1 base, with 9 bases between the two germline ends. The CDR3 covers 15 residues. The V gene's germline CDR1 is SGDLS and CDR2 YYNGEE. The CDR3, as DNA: TGTGCCAGCAGCCCCCAGGGTTCCTATAATTCACCCCTCCACTTT. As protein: CASSPQGSYNSPLHF.

CDR3 amino acids: CASSSPGLQQPQHF. The DNA for the CDR3 is TGTGCCAGCAGCTCGCCGGGGTTACAGCAGCCCCAGCATTTT. This chain joins TRBV7-8 and TRBJ1-5; D is unclear. Germline loops: CDR1 SGHVS, CDR2 FQNEAQ. V lost 4 bases to trimming and J lost 7 bases, with 14 bases between them. The CDR3 totals 14 residues. Full variable domain (remainder filled in from reference TRBV7-8 and TRBJ1-5): GAGVSQSPRYKVAKRGQDVALRCDPISGHVSLFWYQQALGQGPEFLTYFQNEAQLDKSGLPSDRFFAERPEGSVSTLKIQRTQQEDSAVYLCASSSPGLQQPQHFGDGTRLSIL.

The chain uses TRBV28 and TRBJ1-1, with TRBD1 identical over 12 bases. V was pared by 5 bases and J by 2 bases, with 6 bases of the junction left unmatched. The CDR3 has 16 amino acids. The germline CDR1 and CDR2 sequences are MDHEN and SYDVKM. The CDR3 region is CASSASGTGGNTEAFF. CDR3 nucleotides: TGTGCCAGCAGTGCATCCGGGACAGGGGGCAACACTGAAGCTTTCTTT.

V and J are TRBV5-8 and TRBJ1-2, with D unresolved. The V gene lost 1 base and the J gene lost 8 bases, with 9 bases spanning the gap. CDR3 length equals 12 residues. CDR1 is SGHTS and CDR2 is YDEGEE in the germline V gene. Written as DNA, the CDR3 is TGTGCCAGCAGCTTGCGAGGGCAAGGCTACACCTTC. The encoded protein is CASSLRGQGYTF.

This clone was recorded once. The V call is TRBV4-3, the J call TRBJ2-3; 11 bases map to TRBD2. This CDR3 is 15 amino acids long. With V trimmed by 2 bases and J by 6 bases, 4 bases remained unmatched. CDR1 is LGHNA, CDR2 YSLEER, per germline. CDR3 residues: CASSQQTSGSDTQYF. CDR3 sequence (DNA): TGCGCCAGCAGCCAACAAACTAGCGGGAGTGATACGCAGTATTTT.

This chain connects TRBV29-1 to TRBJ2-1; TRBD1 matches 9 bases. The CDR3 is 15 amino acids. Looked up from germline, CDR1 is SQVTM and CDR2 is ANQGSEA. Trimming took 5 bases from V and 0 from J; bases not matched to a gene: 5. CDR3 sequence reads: CSVRDRDSSYNEQFF. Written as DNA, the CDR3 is TGCAGCGTTCGGGACAGGGATAGCTCCTACAATGAGCAGTTCTTC.

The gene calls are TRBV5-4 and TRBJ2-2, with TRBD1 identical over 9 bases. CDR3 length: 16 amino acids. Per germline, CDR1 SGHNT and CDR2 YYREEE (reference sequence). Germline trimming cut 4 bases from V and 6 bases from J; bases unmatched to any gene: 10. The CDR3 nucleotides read TGTGCCAGCAGCGGACCGGGACAGGGAGGATCCGGGGAGCTGTTTTTT. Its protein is CASSGPGQGGSGELFF.

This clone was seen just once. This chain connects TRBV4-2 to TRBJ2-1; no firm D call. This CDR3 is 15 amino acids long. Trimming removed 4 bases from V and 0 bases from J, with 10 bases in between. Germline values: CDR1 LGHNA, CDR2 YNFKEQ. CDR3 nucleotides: TGTGCCAGCAGCCGCCTAAGTAGCTCCTACAATGAGCAGTTCTTC. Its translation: CASSRLSSSYNEQFF.

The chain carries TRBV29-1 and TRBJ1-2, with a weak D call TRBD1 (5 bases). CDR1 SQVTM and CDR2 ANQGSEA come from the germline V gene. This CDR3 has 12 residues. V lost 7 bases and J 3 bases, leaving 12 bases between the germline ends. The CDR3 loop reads CSGGEPYYGYTF. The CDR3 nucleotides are TGCAGCGGGGGGGAACCTTACTATGGCTACACCTTC.

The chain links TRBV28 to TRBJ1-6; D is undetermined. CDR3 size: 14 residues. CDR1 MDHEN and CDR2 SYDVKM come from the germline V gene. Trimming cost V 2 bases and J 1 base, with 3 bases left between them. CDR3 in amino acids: CASSLGSYNSPLHF. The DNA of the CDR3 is TGTGCCAGCAGTTTAGGTTCCTATAATTCACCCCTCCACTTT.